A selection of T cell receptor beta chains follows, all from one sample in a study of T cell responses to AZD1222 COVID-19 vaccine. Produced via immunoSEQ multiplex PCR; TCRdb's table is partial and in-frame only. There are 150,000 to 200,000 clones in the sample; approximately 90% occur only once, and around 1.3% lies in the top ten. The sequencing here drew on peripheral blood, taken 28 days after the second AZD1222 dose. The receptor set was obtained from an adult who received the AZD1222 COVID-19 vaccine. Both conserved end residues are part of each CDR3.

v_call: TRBV29-1
cdr3_aa: CSVGQPILSEQYF

v_call: TRBV28
cdr3_aa: CASRGWGRKEAFF

v_call: TRBV5-8
cdr3_aa: CASSYTGRADYGYTF

v_call: TRBV6-5
cdr3_aa: CASSYPGQGVNTEAFF

v_call: TRBV9
cdr3_aa: CASSVGTANTEAFF

v_call: TRBV9
cdr3_aa: CASSPGDRGNTEAFF

v_call: TRBV6-6
cdr3_aa: CASTKEGPSEKLFF

v_call: TRBV27
cdr3_aa: CASSIWQGSGTGELFF

v_call: TRBV27
cdr3_aa: CASSPSRGSAETQYF

v_call: TRBV18
cdr3_aa: CASSPAGGSYNEQFF

v_call: TRBV7-3
cdr3_aa: CASSQGGGDTQYF

v_call: TRBV5-6
cdr3_aa: CASSFTPSYEQYF

v_call: TRBV27
cdr3_aa: CASRTGSANYGYTF

v_call: TRBV11-2
cdr3_aa: CASSLGGDYGYTF

v_call: TRBV7-2
cdr3_aa: CASRGTSGDNEQFF

v_call: TRBV6-1
cdr3_aa: CASSESTGGARLSNQPQHF

v_call: TRBV16
cdr3_aa: CASSQGLRVNTEAFF

v_call: TRBV11-2
cdr3_aa: CASSLRQGAYEQYF

v_call: TRBV7-3
cdr3_aa: CASSLVGGGPDTQYF

v_call: TRBV12-5
cdr3_aa: CASGKTSGGPNEQFF

v_call: TRBV9
cdr3_aa: CASSVSGWASGRFLELFF

v_call: TRBV18
cdr3_aa: CASSPPSGQPYEQYF

v_call: TRBV6-2/TRBV6-3
cdr3_aa: CASSRDGNYGYTF

v_call: TRBV28
cdr3_aa: CASSLLSPGQYEQYF

v_call: TRBV25-1
cdr3_aa: CASSESDSGRRYTDTQYF

v_call: TRBV6-2/TRBV6-3
cdr3_aa: CASSSLRSNSEQYF

v_call: TRBV9
cdr3_aa: CASSVERQGASEQFF

v_call: TRBV10-3
cdr3_aa: CAIKVVPNTEAFF

v_call: TRBV7-3
cdr3_aa: CASSTSDGFVKYF

v_call: TRBV7-8
cdr3_aa: CASNLGTGAGNTIYF

v_call: TRBV11-3
cdr3_aa: CASSLGFPNEQFF

v_call: TRBV24-1
cdr3_aa: CATSASLAGEMDTQYF

v_call: TRBV6-5
cdr3_aa: CATGLTEAFF

v_call: TRBV27
cdr3_aa: CASSRVLAGGFDNEQFF

v_call: TRBV6-2/TRBV6-3
cdr3_aa: CASSYPGQGARWNQPQHF

v_call: TRBV5-1
cdr3_aa: CASSSLGGHYEQYF

v_call: TRBV11-2
cdr3_aa: CASSLRTGANTGELFF

v_call: TRBV7-2
cdr3_aa: CASSLVGRNPGNTIYF

v_call: TRBV5-4
cdr3_aa: CASSGGTAGVAQYF

v_call: TRBV7-9
cdr3_aa: CASSLLAPNEQFF

v_call: TRBV24-1
cdr3_aa: CATSDTGTRNTGELFF

v_call: TRBV19
cdr3_aa: CASSAQTGIYGYTF